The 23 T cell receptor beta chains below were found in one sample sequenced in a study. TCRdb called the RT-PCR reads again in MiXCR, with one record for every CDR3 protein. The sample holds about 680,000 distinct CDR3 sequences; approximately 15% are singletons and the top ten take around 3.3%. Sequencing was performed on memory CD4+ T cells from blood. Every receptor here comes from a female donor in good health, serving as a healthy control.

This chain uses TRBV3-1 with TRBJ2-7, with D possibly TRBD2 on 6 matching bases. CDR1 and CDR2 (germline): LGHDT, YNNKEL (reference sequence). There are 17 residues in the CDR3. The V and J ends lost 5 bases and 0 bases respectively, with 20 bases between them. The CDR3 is CASSRGGVGVSSYEQYF. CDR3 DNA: TGTGCCAGCAGCAGGGGCGGGGTCGGCGTTAGCTCCTACGAGCAGTACTTC.

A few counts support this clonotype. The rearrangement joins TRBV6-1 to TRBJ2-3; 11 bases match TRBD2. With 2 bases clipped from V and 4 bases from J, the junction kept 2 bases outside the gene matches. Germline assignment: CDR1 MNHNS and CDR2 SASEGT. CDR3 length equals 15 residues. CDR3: CASSETSGRADTQYF. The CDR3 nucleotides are TGTGCCAGCAGTGAAACTAGCGGGAGAGCAGATACGCAGTATTTT.

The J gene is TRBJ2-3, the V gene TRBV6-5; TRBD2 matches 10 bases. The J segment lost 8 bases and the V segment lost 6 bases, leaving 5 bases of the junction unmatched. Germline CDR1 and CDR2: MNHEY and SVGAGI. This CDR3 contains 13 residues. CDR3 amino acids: CASRLAGAGTQYF. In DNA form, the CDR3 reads TGTGCCAGCAGGCTAGCGGGAGCGGGTACGCAGTATTTT.

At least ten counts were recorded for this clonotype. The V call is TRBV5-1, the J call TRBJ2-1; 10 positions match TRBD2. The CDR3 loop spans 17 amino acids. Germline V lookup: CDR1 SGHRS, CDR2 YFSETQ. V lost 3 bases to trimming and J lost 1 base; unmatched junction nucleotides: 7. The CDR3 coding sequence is TGCGCCAGCAGCTCCCTGGGAGCGGGAGGGTCCTACAATGAGCAGTTCTTC. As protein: CASSSLGAGGSYNEQFF.

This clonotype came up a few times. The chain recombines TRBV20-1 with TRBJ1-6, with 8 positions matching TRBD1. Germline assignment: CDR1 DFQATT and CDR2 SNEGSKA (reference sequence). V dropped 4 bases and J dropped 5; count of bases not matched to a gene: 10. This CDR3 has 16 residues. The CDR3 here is CSATGQGAGNNSPLHF. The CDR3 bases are TGCAGTGCTACAGGACAGGGCGCGGGGAATAATTCACCCCTCCACTTT.

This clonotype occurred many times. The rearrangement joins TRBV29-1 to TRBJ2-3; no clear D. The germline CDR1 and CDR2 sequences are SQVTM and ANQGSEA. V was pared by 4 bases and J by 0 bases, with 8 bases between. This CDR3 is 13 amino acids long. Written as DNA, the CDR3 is TGCAGCGTTGCAAAGCCTAGCACAGATACGCAGTATTTT. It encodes CSVAKPSTDTQYF.

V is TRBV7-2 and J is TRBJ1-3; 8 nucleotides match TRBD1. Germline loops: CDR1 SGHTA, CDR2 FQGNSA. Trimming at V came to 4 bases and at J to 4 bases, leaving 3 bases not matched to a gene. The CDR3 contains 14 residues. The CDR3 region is CASSSRDRGNTIYF. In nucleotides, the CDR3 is TGTGCCAGCAGCTCCCGGGACAGGGGAAACACCATATATTTT.

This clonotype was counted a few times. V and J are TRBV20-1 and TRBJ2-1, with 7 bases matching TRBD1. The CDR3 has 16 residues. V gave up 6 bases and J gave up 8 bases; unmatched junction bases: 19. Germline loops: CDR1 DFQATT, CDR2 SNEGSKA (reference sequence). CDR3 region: CSATGVRGVIWDEQFF. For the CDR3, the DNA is TGCAGTGCAACAGGGGTTCGGGGAGTAATTTGGGATGAGCAGTTCTTC.

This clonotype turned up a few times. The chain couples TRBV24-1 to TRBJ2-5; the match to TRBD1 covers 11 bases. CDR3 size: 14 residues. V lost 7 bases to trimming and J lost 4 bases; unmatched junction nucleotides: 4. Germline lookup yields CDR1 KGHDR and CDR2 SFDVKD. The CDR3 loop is CATRGQGASETQYF. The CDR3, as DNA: TGTGCCACCAGAGGACAGGGGGCATCAGAGACCCAGTACTTC.

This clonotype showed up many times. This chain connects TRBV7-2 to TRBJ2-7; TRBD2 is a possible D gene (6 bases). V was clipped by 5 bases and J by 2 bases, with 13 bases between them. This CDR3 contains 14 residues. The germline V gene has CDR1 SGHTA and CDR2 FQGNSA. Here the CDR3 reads CASSRPGGAYEQYF. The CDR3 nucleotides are TGTGCCAGCAGCCGTCCCGGGGGAGCCTACGAGCAGTACTTC.

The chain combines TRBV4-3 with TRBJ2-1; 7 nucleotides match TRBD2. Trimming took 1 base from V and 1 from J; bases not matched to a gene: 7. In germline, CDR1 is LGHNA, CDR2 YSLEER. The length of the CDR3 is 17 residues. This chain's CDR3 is CASSQVYGGGSYNEQFF. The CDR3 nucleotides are TGCGCCAGCAGCCAAGTTTATGGGGGGGGATCCTACAATGAGCAGTTCTTC.

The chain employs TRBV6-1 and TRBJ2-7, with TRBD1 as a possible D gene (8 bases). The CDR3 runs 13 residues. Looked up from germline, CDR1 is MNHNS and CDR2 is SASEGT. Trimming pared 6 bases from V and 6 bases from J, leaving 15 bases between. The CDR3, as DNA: TGTGCCAGCAGACAGGGGGGGGGACGCGAGCAGTACTTC. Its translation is CASRQGGGREQYF.

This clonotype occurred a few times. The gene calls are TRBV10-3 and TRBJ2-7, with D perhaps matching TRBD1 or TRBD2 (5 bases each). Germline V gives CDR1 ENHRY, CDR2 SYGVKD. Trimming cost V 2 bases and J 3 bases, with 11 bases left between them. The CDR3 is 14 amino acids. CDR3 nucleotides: TGTGCCATCAGTGAGCCGGGGCCAATCTACGAGCAGTACTTC. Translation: CAISEPGPIYEQYF.

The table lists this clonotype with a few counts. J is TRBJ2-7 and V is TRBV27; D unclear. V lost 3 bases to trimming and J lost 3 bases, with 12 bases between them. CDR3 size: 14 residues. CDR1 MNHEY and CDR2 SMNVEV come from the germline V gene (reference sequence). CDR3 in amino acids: CASSLSVLSYEQYF. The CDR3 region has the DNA TGTGCCAGCAGTTTGTCGGTTCTCAGCTACGAGCAGTACTTC.

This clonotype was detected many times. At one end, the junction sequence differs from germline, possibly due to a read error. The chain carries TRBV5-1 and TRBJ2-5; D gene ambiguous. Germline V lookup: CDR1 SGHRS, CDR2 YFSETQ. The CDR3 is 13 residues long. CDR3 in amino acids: CASSFSRQETQYF. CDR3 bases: TGTGCCAGCAGTTTTAGCCGCCAAGAGACCCAGTACTTC.

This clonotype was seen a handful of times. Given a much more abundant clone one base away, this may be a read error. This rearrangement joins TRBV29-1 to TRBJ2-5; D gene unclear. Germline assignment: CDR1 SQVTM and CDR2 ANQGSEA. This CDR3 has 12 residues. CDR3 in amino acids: CIVDVTSATQYF. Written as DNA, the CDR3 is TGCATCGTTGATGTGACCTCCGCGACCCAGTACTTC.

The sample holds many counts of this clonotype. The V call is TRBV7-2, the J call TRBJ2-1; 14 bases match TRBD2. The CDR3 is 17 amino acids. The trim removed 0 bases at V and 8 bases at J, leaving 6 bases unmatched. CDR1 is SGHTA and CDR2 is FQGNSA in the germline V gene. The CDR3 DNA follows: TGTGCCAGCAGCTTAGCCCCGGGACTAGCGGGAGAGGATGAGCAGTTCTTC. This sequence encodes CASSLAPGLAGEDEQFF.

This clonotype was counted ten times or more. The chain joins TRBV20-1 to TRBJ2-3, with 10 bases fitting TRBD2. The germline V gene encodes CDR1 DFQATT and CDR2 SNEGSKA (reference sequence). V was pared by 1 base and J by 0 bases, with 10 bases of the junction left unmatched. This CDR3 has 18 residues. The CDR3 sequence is CSARASGRGGGSTDTQYF. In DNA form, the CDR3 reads TGCAGTGCTAGAGCTAGCGGGAGAGGAGGAGGCAGCACAGATACGCAGTATTTT.

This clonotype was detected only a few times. The CDR3 here is CASSYWENTEAFF. The CDR3 DNA is TGTGCCAGCAGTTACTGGGAGAACACTGAAGCTTTCTTT. The chain joins TRBV6-5 to TRBJ1-1, with D unresolved. The CDR3 runs 13 residues. Trimming removed 1 base at V and 1 base at J, with 4 bases between. Germline assignment: CDR1 MNHEY and CDR2 SVGAGI.

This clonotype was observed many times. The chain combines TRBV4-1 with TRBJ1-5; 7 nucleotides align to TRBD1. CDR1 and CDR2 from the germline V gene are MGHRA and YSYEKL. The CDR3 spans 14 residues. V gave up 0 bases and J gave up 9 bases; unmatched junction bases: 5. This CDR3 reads CASSQETGWAPQHF. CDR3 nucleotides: TGCGCCAGCAGCCAAGAGACAGGGTGGGCGCCCCAGCATTTT.

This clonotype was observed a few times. The CDR3 spells CASRKGAGGMNTEAFF. CDR3 bases: TGTGCCAGCAGGAAGGGAGCCGGGGGAATGAACACTGAAGCTTTCTTT. The chain links TRBV7-2 to TRBJ1-1, with D possibly matching TRBD1 (5 bases). This CDR3 comprises 16 residues. From germline, CDR1 is SGHTA and CDR2 FQGNSA. The germline V and J ends were trimmed by 6 bases and 0 bases, with 17 bases remaining between them.

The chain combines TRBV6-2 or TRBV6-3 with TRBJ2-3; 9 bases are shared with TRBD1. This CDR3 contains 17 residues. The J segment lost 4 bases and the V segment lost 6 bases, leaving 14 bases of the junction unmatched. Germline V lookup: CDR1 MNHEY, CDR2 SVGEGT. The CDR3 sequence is CASRQKSVDRGPDTQYF. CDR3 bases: TGTGCCAGCAGACAAAAGAGTGTGGACAGGGGCCCAGATACGCAGTATTTT.

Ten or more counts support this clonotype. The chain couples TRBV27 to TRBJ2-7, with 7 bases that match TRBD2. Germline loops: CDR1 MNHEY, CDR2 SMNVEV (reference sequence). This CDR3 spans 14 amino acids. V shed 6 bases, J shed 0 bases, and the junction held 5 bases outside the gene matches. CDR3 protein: CASRRRGVSYEQYF. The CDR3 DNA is TGTGCCAGCAGGAGACGGGGGGTCTCCTACGAGCAGTACTTC.